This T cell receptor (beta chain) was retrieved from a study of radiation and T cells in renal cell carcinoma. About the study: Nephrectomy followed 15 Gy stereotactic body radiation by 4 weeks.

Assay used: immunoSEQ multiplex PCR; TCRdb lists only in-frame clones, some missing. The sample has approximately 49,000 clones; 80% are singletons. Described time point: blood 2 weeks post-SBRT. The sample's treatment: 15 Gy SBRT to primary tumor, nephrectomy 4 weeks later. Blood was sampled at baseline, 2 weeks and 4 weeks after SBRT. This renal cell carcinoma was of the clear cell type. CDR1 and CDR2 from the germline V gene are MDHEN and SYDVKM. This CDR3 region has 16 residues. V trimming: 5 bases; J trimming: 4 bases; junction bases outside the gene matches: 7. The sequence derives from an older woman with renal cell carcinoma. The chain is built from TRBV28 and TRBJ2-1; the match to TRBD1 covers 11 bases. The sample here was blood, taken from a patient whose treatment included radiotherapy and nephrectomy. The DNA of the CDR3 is TGTGCCAGCAGTATCCCGGGACAGGGGGGTTACAATGAGCAGTTCTTC. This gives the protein CASSIPGQGGYNEQFF.